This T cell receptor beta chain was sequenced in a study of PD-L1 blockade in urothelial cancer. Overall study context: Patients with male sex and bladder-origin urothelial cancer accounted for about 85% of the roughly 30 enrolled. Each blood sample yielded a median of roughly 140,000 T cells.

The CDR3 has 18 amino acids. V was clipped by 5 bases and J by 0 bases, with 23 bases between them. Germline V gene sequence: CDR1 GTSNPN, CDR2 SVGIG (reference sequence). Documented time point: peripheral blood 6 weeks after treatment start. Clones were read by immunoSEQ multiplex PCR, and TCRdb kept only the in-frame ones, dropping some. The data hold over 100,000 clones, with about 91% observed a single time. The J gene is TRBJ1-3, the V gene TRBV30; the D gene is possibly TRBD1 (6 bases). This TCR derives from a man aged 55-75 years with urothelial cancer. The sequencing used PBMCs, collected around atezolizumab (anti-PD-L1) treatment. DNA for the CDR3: TGTGCCTGGGCCCCGGGGGGGCCCCCTCTCATCTCTGGAAACACCATATATTTT. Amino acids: CAWAPGGPPLISGNTIYF.